Described below is a single TCR beta chain sequence and its context. Under the authors' procedure: Scientists estimated how many nucleated cells there were by amplifying reference gene primers. Measured with immunoSEQ multiplex PCR; TCRdb has only the in-frame clones, and not every one. V and J calls and clone size are given by that table; D and trimming were obtained from the DNA. The table has roughly 52,000 clones, 80% to 90% seen once. Trimming took off 4 bases at V and 5 bases at J, with 11 bases between the two ends. The CDR3 is 14 residues long. CDR1 and CDR2 (germline): KGHDR, SFDVKD. The sample belongs to a study of blood T cell repertoires in COVID-19. Across the whole study: COVID-19 samples collected from the United States, Italy and Spain covered acute and convalescent phases.

This clonotype was sampled from a man aged 35 to 55 with COVID-19, enrolled during active disease. The specimen sequenced was peripheral blood. The chain carries TRBV24-1 and TRBJ2-1; possible D gene TRBD1, 5 bases. Here the CDR3 reads CATSDRQPNNEQFF. The CDR3 nucleotides read TGTGCCACCAGTGACCGACAGCCAAACAATGAGCAGTTCTTC.